What follows are 25 T cell receptor beta chains derived from one specimen sequenced in a study of human T cells and chemical hapten exposure (dated by TCRdb to the early 2020s). The sample's time point label is to be understood as: patch test 3, about 24 weeks after DPC sensitization. The treatment or condition label corresponds to: therapeutic diphenylcyclopropenone sensitization with weekly scalp DPC. Libraries were constructed by RACE. The data were produced on a NextSeq 500. The public sequencing data were trimmed at Q25 with fastp and processed into clonotypes with MiXCR by TCRdb, which kept only in-frame beta chains. Identical CDR3 protein sequences are pooled into one entry, listed with their most common genes and DNA. The table for this sample lists roughly 200,000 distinct CDR3 sequences; under 25% of them were counted only once. The ten largest clonotypes hold over 2% of the sample. The sequenced sample was whole blood, obtained in connection with sensitization to the hapten diphenylcyclopropenone (DPC). These receptors all come from a woman aged 40 to 55 with alopecia areata. Some clones in this sample may be carry-over from other donors' samples.

This clonotype has a count of ten or more. This chain links TRBV28 with TRBJ1-5, with a possible D match to TRBD1 (5 bases). The V and J ends lost 8 bases and 6 bases respectively, with 14 bases between them. CDR1 MDHEN and CDR2 SYDVKM come from the germline V gene. The CDR3 has 13 residues. The CDR3 coding sequence is TGTGCCAGCCTCCGGGGCCGCTTTCAGCCCCAGCATTTT. This translates into CASLRGRFQPQHF.

The chain couples TRBV27 to TRBJ1-2; D may be TRBD1 (6 bases). CDR3 length: 14 residues. CDR1 MNHEY and CDR2 SMNVEV come from the germline V gene (reference sequence). Deletions cut 4 bases from V and 4 bases from J, with 13 bases between. CDR3: CASSYRGQIYGYTF. The CDR3 coding sequence is TGTGCCAGCAGTTACCGCGGACAGATCTATGGCTACACCTTC.

The chain carries TRBV2 and TRBJ1-1; a weak D match, TRBD1 (6 bases). Trimming took off 6 bases at V and 1 base at J, with 15 bases between the two ends. The germline gives CDR1 SNHLY, CDR2 FYNNEI. CDR3 length: 15 amino acids. DNA for the CDR3: TGTGCCAGCAGGGAGGAGGGACACAAGAACACTGAAGCTTTCTTT. It yields the protein CASREEGHKNTEAFF.

The chain couples TRBV28 to TRBJ2-7, with 8 bases that match TRBD2. Trimming took 5 bases from V and 10 from J; bases not matched to a gene: 7. The CDR3 length is 12 residues. Germline V CDR1 and CDR2: MDHEN, SYDVKM. DNA for the CDR3: TGTGCCAGCAGTGGGTTACTAGCGGCACAGTACTTC. Amino acid sequence: CASSGLLAAQYF.

This clonotype was recorded many times. The CDR3 sequence: CSVEEIGGSTSTEAFF. In DNA form, the CDR3 reads TGCAGCGTTGAAGAAATTGGAGGAAGTACGAGCACTGAAGCTTTCTTT. The chain uses TRBV29-1 and TRBJ1-1; D gene unclear. This CDR3 is built from 16 residues. Trimming took off 0 bases at V and 4 bases at J, with 18 bases between the two ends. CDR1 and CDR2 (germline): SQVTM, ANQGSEA.

The table lists this clonotype with many counts. The J gene is TRBJ1-1, the V gene TRBV6-5; D is possibly TRBD1 (5 bases). The CDR3 is 15 residues long. Per germline, CDR1 MNHEY and CDR2 SVGAGI. With 6 bases removed from V and 4 bases from J, the gap between germline ends came to 18 bases. CDR3 coding DNA: TGTGCCAGCAGAATCGGGACCGGGGTTGGCACTGAAGCTTTCTTT. This sequence encodes CASRIGTGVGTEAFF.

This clonotype occurred a few times. The chain employs TRBV20-1 and TRBJ1-5; 7 bases are a match to TRBD1. With 3 bases clipped from V and 7 bases from J, the junction kept 12 bases outside the gene matches. In germline, CDR1 is DFQATT, CDR2 SNEGSKA (reference sequence). This CDR3 region has 15 residues. The CDR3 sequence: CSASPDREVGQPQHF. CDR3 bases: TGCAGTGCTAGTCCTGACAGGGAGGTAGGCCAGCCCCAGCATTTT.

The V and J genes are TRBV12-3 or TRBV12-4 and TRBJ2-7, with TRBD2 matching over 7 bases. The CDR3 runs to 15 residues. The junction had 10 bases not matched to a gene; V was cut back by 7 bases and J by 1 base. The CDR3 sequence: CASNPFGGGSYEQYF. Written as DNA, the CDR3 is TGTGCCAGCAACCCTTTCGGGGGAGGGTCCTACGAGCAGTACTTC.

The table lists this clonotype with a few counts. Compared with germline, one end of the junction differs, possibly owing to a read error. The CDR3 DNA is TGTGTCAGCTCACCCGGGACGGCCAATTCACCCCTCCACTTT. Protein product: CVSSPGTANSPLHF. The chain combines TRBV18 with TRBJ1-6, with D possibly TRBD1 on 5 matching bases. CDR3 length equals 14 residues. Per the germline V gene, CDR1 is KGHSH and CDR2 is LQKENI.

This clonotype was counted a few times. This chain links TRBV9 with TRBJ2-7, with 12 bases aligning to TRBD2. The CDR3 covers 14 residues. Germline CDR1 reads SGDLS; CDR2 reads YYNGEE. V gave up 4 bases and J gave up 6 bases; unmatched junction bases: 5. The CDR3 loop is CASSRTSGAPEQYF. The CDR3 bases are TGTGCCAGCAGCAGGACTAGCGGGGCCCCCGAGCAGTACTTC.

The rearrangement joins TRBV7-2 to TRBJ1-1; 8 nucleotides align to TRBD1. J lost 4 bases, V lost 4 bases, and 8 bases had no gene match. This CDR3 is built from 15 residues. Germline CDR1 reads SGHTA; CDR2 reads FQGNSA. The CDR3 region is CASSSRQGKPTEAFF. CDR3 DNA: TGTGCCAGCAGCTCCCGACAGGGGAAGCCCACTGAAGCTTTCTTT.

The chain carries TRBV7-9 and TRBJ1-4; D might be TRBD1 (5 bases). Germline CDR1 SEHNR, CDR2 FQNEAQ (reference sequence). Trimming shortened V by 6 bases and J by 7 bases, and 15 bases separated the two germline ends. The CDR3 extends over 14 amino acids. This chain's CDR3 is CASSTPGTSEKLFF. The CDR3 region has the DNA TGTGCCAGCAGTACCCCGGGGACCAGTGAAAAACTGTTTTTT.

The chain is built from TRBV7-2 and TRBJ2-1; D tentatively reads TRBD1 or TRBD2 (8 bases each). The germline V gene encodes CDR1 SGHTA and CDR2 FQGNSA. V shed 4 bases and J shed 16 bases, with 17 bases lying between them. This CDR3 has 12 residues. Written as DNA, the CDR3 is TGTGCCAGCAGCTCCAGGACAGGGACTAGTTTCTTC. This encodes CASSSRTGTSFF.

This chain joins TRBV10-3 and TRBJ2-7; a possible D gene is TRBD2 (6 bases). The CDR3 spans 11 residues. The germline V and J ends were trimmed by 6 bases and 7 bases, with 10 bases remaining between them. Germline lookup yields CDR1 ENHRY and CDR2 SYGVKD. The CDR3 here is CAIRPGREQYF. The CDR3 bases are TGTGCCATCAGGCCGGGGAGGGAGCAGTACTTC.

The gene calls are TRBV7-2 and TRBJ2-3; D is unclear. The germline V gene has CDR1 SGHTA and CDR2 FQGNSA. The CDR3 has 14 amino acids. Trimming removed 0 bases from V and 0 bases from J, with 4 bases in between. The CDR3 bases are TGTGCCAGCAGCTTAGCATATAGCACAGATACGCAGTATTTT. Its protein is CASSLAYSTDTQYF.

This chain joins TRBV15 and TRBJ2-1; 10 bases line up with TRBD2. The germline V gene has CDR1 LNHNV and CDR2 YYDKDF (reference sequence). The CDR3 loop spans 19 amino acids. J was trimmed by 3 bases and V by 1 base; bases with no gene match: 12. This CDR3 reads CATSRGSGRAQQGYNEQFF. The CDR3 nucleotides are TGTGCCACCAGCAGAGGGAGCGGGAGGGCCCAGCAGGGCTACAATGAGCAGTTCTTC.

V is TRBV10-3 and J is TRBJ2-5; 16 bases align to TRBD2. The germline V gene encodes CDR1 ENHRY and CDR2 SYGVKD. V was clipped by 6 bases and J by 2 bases; unmatched bases: 3. This CDR3 is 16 amino acids long. CDR3 DNA sequence: TGTGCCATCAGCCCGGGACTAGCGGGAGGGCAAGAGACCCAGTACTTC. Its protein product is CAISPGLAGGQETQYF.

This clonotype appeared a few times. The chain combines TRBV5-5 with TRBJ2-5, with 8 positions matching TRBD1. The CDR3 consists of 15 residues. CDR1 SGHKS and CDR2 YYEKEE come from the germline V gene (reference sequence). Trimming cost V 5 bases and J 5 bases; bases outside gene matches: 11. CDR3 amino acids: CASSLPGGWGETQYF. Here the CDR3 DNA reads TGTGCCAGCAGTCTACCAGGGGGCTGGGGGGAGACCCAGTACTTC.

This clonotype came up a few times. CDR3 residues: CASRTRTSGSGDTQYF. The CDR3 DNA follows: TGTGCCAGCAGAACACGGACTAGCGGGAGCGGGGATACGCAGTATTTT. The chain links TRBV6-2 or TRBV6-3 to TRBJ2-3; 13 bases are a match to TRBD2. Unmatched junction bases numbered 9, after V lost 6 bases and J lost 6 bases. Germline lookup yields CDR1 MNHEY and CDR2 SVGEGT. This CDR3 is 16 amino acids long.

This clonotype was recorded many times. The V gene is TRBV6-2 or TRBV6-3, the J gene TRBJ2-3; the D gene could be TRBD1 or TRBD2 (5 bases each). V lost 6 bases to trimming and J lost 2 bases, with 18 bases between them. This CDR3 is 16 amino acids long. Germline V CDR1 and CDR2: MNHEY, SVGEGT. The CDR3 protein is CASSKDGVGPTDTQYF. Written as DNA, the CDR3 is TGTGCCAGCAGCAAAGACGGGGTGGGGCCCACAGATACGCAGTATTTT.

This clonotype was detected a few times. The chain is built from TRBV6-2 or TRBV6-3 and TRBJ2-4; no clear D. The CDR3 runs to 15 residues. Per germline, CDR1 MNHEY and CDR2 SVGEGT. V gave up 5 bases and J gave up 0 bases, with 11 bases separating them. The CDR3 here is CASSPAELAKNIQYF. The CDR3 bases are TGTGCCAGCAGTCCCGCGGAGCTAGCCAAAAACATTCAGTACTTC.

This clonotype was seen only a few times. The chain employs TRBV7-9 and TRBJ2-7; TRBD2 agrees at 8 bases. Germline values: CDR1 SEHNR, CDR2 FQNEAQ (reference sequence). The ends lost 3 bases at V and 6 bases at J; junction bases unmatched: 7. The CDR3 runs 14 residues. The CDR3 region is CASSFTGTRSEQYF. The CDR3 DNA sequence: TGTGCCAGCAGCTTTACCGGGACTAGAAGCGAGCAGTACTTC.

The chain joins TRBV28 to TRBJ2-7; 11 nucleotides align to TRBD1. The CDR3 consists of 14 residues. With 5 bases clipped from V and 6 bases from J, the junction kept 6 bases outside the gene matches. CDR1 is MDHEN and CDR2 is SYDVKM in the germline V gene. The CDR3 coding sequence is TGTGCCAGCAGTCACCGGGACAGGGGGAGCGAGCAGTACTTC. It yields the protein CASSHRDRGSEQYF.

The rearrangement uses TRBV11-2 and TRBJ1-2; no definite D call. The V gene's germline CDR1 is SGHAT and CDR2 FQNNGV. V gave up 3 bases and J gave up 8 bases, with 10 bases separating them. The CDR3 loop spans 12 amino acids. The CDR3 region has the DNA TGTGCCAGCAGCTTGTTCCCTGACGGCTACACCTTC. This sequence encodes CASSLFPDGYTF.

The chain employs TRBV5-1 and TRBJ2-2, with D maybe TRBD2 (5 bases). CDR3 length: 13 residues. V lost 7 bases and J lost 7, with 14 bases in between. Germline V lookup: CDR1 SGHRS, CDR2 YFSETQ. In nucleotides, the CDR3 is TGCGCCAGCGGGCCCCTAGCCAGCGGGGAGCTGTTTTTT. Translating gives CASGPLASGELFF.